This T cell receptor (beta chain) was profiled in a study of radiotherapy plus CTLA-4 blockade in lung cancer. Study-level background: Objective responses were documented in under 20% of patients, with disease control in roughly 31%. General study points: With interferon-beta, early dynamics of blood T cell clones were reported to best predict response. After treatment with radiotherapy plus ipilimumab, TCR clones that came from the tumor expanded in blood.

The junction had 7 bases not matched to a gene; V was cut back by 0 bases and J by 4 bases. Per the germline V gene, CDR1 is LNHDA and CDR2 is SQIVND (reference sequence). This CDR3 contains 17 residues. Receiving focal radiation plus CTLA-4 blockade with ipilimumab were patients who had chemo-refractory metastatic non-small-cell lung cancer. As to this clone: The antigen remains unidentified.

Method: immunoSEQ multiplex PCR; TCRdb's copy keeps in-frame clones and lacks some. The data show about 38,000 clones, with around three quarters seen just once and less than 9% held by the top ten. The genes are TRBV19 and TRBJ2-2, with TRBD2 identical over 8 bases. The specimen comprised peripheral blood, sampled from a patient treated with radiotherapy plus ipilimumab. This receptor was obtained from a human donor with non-small cell lung cancer who had stable disease on radiotherapy plus ipilimumab. CDR3 in DNA: TGTGCCAGTAGTATAGATTCCGCGGGAGGAGGCACCGGGGAGCTGTTTTTT. This sequence encodes CASSIDSAGGGTGELFF.